This entry lists 22 T cell receptor beta chains sequenced from one sample in a study of T cell repertoires in aging, cancer and after chemotherapy. Multiplex touch-down PCR with TRB-A/B primers amplified rearranged V-D-J TRB sequences. TCRdb reprocessed the multiplex PCR reads with MiXCR, giving one entry per CDR3 protein. Here the sample spans roughly 2,200 distinct CDR3 sequences, around 35% being singletons. Amplification of TCR beta used genomic DNA extracted from peripheral blood. The material sequenced was blood. The origin of the receptors is a human donor with a blood cancer.

This clonotype has a handful of counts. V gene TRBV19 combines with J gene TRBJ1-5; 8 bases line up with TRBD1. V gave up 5 bases and J gave up 2 bases; unmatched junction bases: 5. The germline gives CDR1 LNHDA, CDR2 SQIVND (reference sequence). There are 15 residues in the CDR3. CDR3 sequence: CASSWAGGGNQPQHF. The CDR3 DNA follows: TGTGCCAGTAGTTGGGCAGGGGGCGGCAATCAGCCCCAGCATTTT.

About this clonotype: The junction differs from germline at one of its ends, possibly a read error. V is TRBV27 and J is TRBJ2-1, with 7 bases aligning to TRBD2. CDR3 length: 12 residues. CDR1 and CDR2 from the germline V gene are MNHEY and SMNVEV (reference sequence). The CDR3 DNA follows: TGTGCCACCAGTAGGCGGGGGAGTGAGCAGTTCTTC. This codes for CATSRRGSEQFF.

The chain is built from TRBV5-1 and TRBJ2-1, with a weak D call TRBD1 (6 bases). The CDR3 spans 16 residues. The germline gives CDR1 SGHRS, CDR2 YFSETQ. Trimming stripped 2 bases from V and 3 bases from J, with 15 bases between. The CDR3 region has the DNA TGCGCCAGCAGCTTCCCCCAGGGGACACTCTACAATGAGCAGTTCTTC. This gives the protein CASSFPQGTLYNEQFF.

The chain employs TRBV30 and TRBJ1-3; TRBD1 aligns across 7 bases. The CDR3 contains 14 residues. Germline CDR1 reads GTSNPN; CDR2 reads SVGIG (reference sequence). Trimming at V came to 2 bases and at J to 4 bases, leaving 5 bases not matched to a gene. The CDR3 is CAWSSQGQGNTIYF. CDR3 sequence (DNA): TGTGCCTGGAGTTCACAGGGACAGGGAAACACCATATATTTT.

This clonotype is labeled medium-sized. The chain recombines TRBV12-3 or TRBV12-4 with TRBJ1-6, with D uncertain. Trimming took 2 bases from V and 19 from J, leaving 9 bases between them. The length of the CDR3 is 10 residues. As DNA, the CDR3 is TGTGCCAGCAGTTTAAGACGCGTTCACTTT. Protein sequence: CASSLRRVHF.

J is TRBJ1-5 and V is TRBV5-4, with D possibly being TRBD1 (6 bases). This CDR3 has 14 amino acids. The V gene lost 4 bases and the J gene lost 4 bases, with 12 bases spanning the gap. CDR1 and CDR2 (germline): SGHNT, YYREEE (reference sequence). The CDR3 spells CASSLWTVNQPQHF. CDR3 nucleotide sequence: TGTGCCAGCAGCCTATGGACAGTAAATCAGCCCCAGCATTTT.

This clonotype was observed a handful of times. V gene TRBV6-2 or TRBV6-3 combines with J gene TRBJ2-7, with TRBD1 as a possible D gene (6 bases). The CDR3 sequence is 12 residues long. Trimming took 8 bases from V and 4 from J, leaving 12 bases between them. Germline V CDR1 and CDR2: MNHEY, SVGEGT. In nucleotides, the CDR3 is TGTGCCAGCGGGGGCACCTGGTACGAGCAGTACGTC. This codes for CASGGTWYEQYV.

The CDR3 DNA reads TGTGCCAGCAGCGATACTAGCGGGGGAGAGACCCAGTACTTC. Translated: CASSDTSGGETQYF. J is TRBJ2-5 and V is TRBV27, with 11 bases aligning to TRBD2. CDR3 size: 14 residues. Germline V gives CDR1 MNHEY, CDR2 SMNVEV (reference sequence). With 6 bases clipped from V and 4 bases from J, the junction kept 4 bases outside the gene matches.

By proportion, this clonotype is hyperexpanded (1% or more). The rearrangement joins TRBV30 to TRBJ1-1; no clear D. V lost 0 bases, J lost 11 bases, and 10 bases lay in between. The CDR3 consists of 11 residues. CDR1 is GTSNPN and CDR2 is SVGIG in the germline V gene (reference sequence). DNA for the CDR3: TGTGCCTGGAGTGTATTGGCGGAGGCTTTCTTT. Translated, it gives CAWSVLAEAFF.

This chain joins TRBV20-1 and TRBJ2-3, with TRBD2 matching 10 bases. The trim removed 3 bases at V and 2 bases at J, leaving 14 bases unmatched. Germline values: CDR1 DFQATT, CDR2 SNEGSKA (reference sequence). CDR3 length equals 18 residues. CDR3 DNA sequence: TGCAGTGCTAGGCCCGGTGGGCTAGCGGGGGCCGACACAGATACGCAGTATTTT. Residues: CSARPGGLAGADTDTQYF.

There are a few counts of this clonotype. The CDR3 is CASRRDSDTEAFF. CDR3 coding DNA: TGTGCCAGCCGCCGGGACAGTGACACTGAAGCTTTCTTT. The J gene is TRBJ1-1, the V gene TRBV6-1, with 7 bases that match TRBD1. This CDR3 comprises 13 residues. Germline V CDR1 and CDR2: MNHNS, SASEGT. V shed 8 bases, J shed 3 bases, and the junction held 6 bases outside the gene matches.

In this sample, this clonotype turned up a few times. The chain combines TRBV20-1 with TRBJ1-2; D gene uncertain. Trimming took 0 bases from V and 8 from J, leaving 22 bases between them. The CDR3 is made up of 16 amino acids. The V gene's germline CDR1 is DFQATT and CDR2 SNEGSKA (reference sequence). The CDR3 reads CSARDPKAGLTRGYTF. In DNA form, the CDR3 reads TGCAGTGCTAGAGATCCTAAGGCAGGCCTAACGCGGGGCTACACCTTC.

In its sample, this clonotype is medium-sized. The rearrangement joins TRBV27 to TRBJ2-3; D is possibly TRBD1 (5 bases). V lost 4 bases and J 1 base, leaving 15 bases between the germline ends. CDR3 length: 16 amino acids. The V gene's germline CDR1 is MNHEY and CDR2 SMNVEV (reference sequence). The CDR3 reads CASSSPGQTGTDTQYF. The CDR3 coding sequence is TGTGCCAGCAGTTCCCCTGGACAAACAGGCACAGATACGCAGTATTTT.

The chain employs TRBV6-1 and TRBJ1-5; the D is unclear. Germline V gene data show CDR1 as MNHNS and CDR2 as SASEGT. The CDR3 is 14 amino acids. Trimming shortened V by 6 bases and J by 0 bases, and 9 bases separated the two germline ends. The DNA of the CDR3 is TGTGCCAGCAGCCCGACGGATAGCAATCAGCCCCAGCATTTT. Residues: CASSPTDSNQPQHF.

This clonotype was found a few times. The chain has TRBV27 and TRBJ2-5, with D maybe TRBD2 (6 bases). Deletions cut 3 bases from V and 4 bases from J, with 18 bases between. The length of the CDR3 is 16 residues. CDR1 is MNHEY, CDR2 SMNVEV, per germline (reference sequence). The CDR3 sequence: CASSFSRTWGGETQYF. The CDR3 DNA reads TGTGCCAGCAGTTTCTCCCGGACTTGGGGAGGAGAGACCCAGTACTTC.

Only a few counts were recorded for this clonotype. The gene calls are TRBV12-3 or TRBV12-4 and TRBJ1-5, with 7 bases identical to TRBD1. With 6 bases clipped from V and 5 bases from J, the junction kept 7 bases outside the gene matches. This CDR3 is 14 amino acids long. The CDR3 loop is CASRKDRADQPQHF. The CDR3 DNA reads as TGTGCCAGCAGAAAAGACAGGGCGGATCAGCCCCAGCATTTT.

V gene TRBV19 combines with J gene TRBJ1-1; the match to TRBD1 covers 11 bases. Germline V gene lookup returns CDR1 LNHDA and CDR2 SQIVND (reference sequence). After removal of 0 bases from V and 9 bases from J, the junction contained 3 bases not matched to a gene. The CDR3 spans 14 residues. In DNA, the CDR3 is TGTGCCAGTAGTATAGATCGGGACAGGGGGAAAGCTTTCTTT. Its translation is CASSIDRDRGKAFF.

With respect to this clonotype: A junction boundary mismatches the germline segment, possibly from a read error. V gene TRBV6-5 combines with J gene TRBJ1-4; no firm D call. CDR1 is MNHEY, CDR2 SVGAGI, per germline. The CDR3 is 14 residues long. The CDR3 spells CASSLDATNEKPFF. DNA for the CDR3: TGTGCCAGCAGCCTGGACGCAACTAATGAAAAACCGTTTTTT.

This clonotype was seen a few times. V and J are TRBV10-3 and TRBJ1-2; TRBD1 agrees at 9 bases. Trimming removed 6 bases from V and 6 bases from J; junction bases left unmatched: 8. The germline gives CDR1 ENHRY, CDR2 SYGVKD. The CDR3 spans 14 residues. The CDR3 DNA follows: TGTGCCATCAGGGGGGGGGACAGGGCTGATGGCTACACCTTC. Amino acid sequence: CAIRGGDRADGYTF.

This clonotype was found a few times. Here the CDR3 reads CATSRDVVQGRAGNTIYF. The CDR3 nucleotides read TGTGCCACCAGCAGAGATGTGGTACAGGGGAGGGCTGGAAACACCATATATTTT. V is TRBV15 and J is TRBJ1-3, with TRBD1 matching over 7 bases. V shed 0 bases and J 2 bases; nucleotides not matched to a gene: 10. The CDR3 contains 18 residues. Germline CDR1 LNHNV, CDR2 YYDKDF (reference sequence).

The table lists this clonotype with a few counts. The chain carries TRBV30 and TRBJ1-1, with a weak D call TRBD1 (5 bases). Germline CDR1 is GTSNPN and CDR2 is SVGIG (reference sequence). Trimming took 2 bases from V and 0 from J, leaving 13 bases between them. The CDR3 is made up of 15 amino acids. CDR3: CAWSRPGRMNTEAFF. DNA of the CDR3: TGTGCCTGGAGTAGGCCAGGGCGCATGAACACTGAAGCTTTCTTT. The complete variable domain, with remaining parts taken from reference TRBV30 and TRBJ1-1, reads SQTIHQWPATLVQPVGSPLSLECTVEGTSNPNLYWYRQAAGRGLQLLFYSVGIGQISSEVPQNLSASRPQDRQFILSSKKLLLSDSGFYLCAWSRPGRMNTEAFFGQGTRLTVV.

The chain employs TRBV6-5 and TRBJ2-5; D ambiguous. The V gene's germline CDR1 is MNHEY and CDR2 SVGAGI. V lost 6 bases and J 0 bases, leaving 5 bases between the germline ends. The CDR3 is 12 residues long. CDR3 coding DNA: TGTGCCAGCAGACAGAACCAAGAGACCCAGTACTTC. Translating gives CASRQNQETQYF.